The clone carrying this T cell receptor (beta chain) was counted a single time. The target antigen is unknown. This record belongs to a study of CD8+CD57+ T cells in acquired aplastic anemia. On the study more broadly: Isolated CD4+ and CD8+ cells, once sorted, yielded DNA averaging about 3.1 ug. Study conclusions and caveats: Approximately 29 was the count of CD8+ CDR3 sequences that patients shared with controls. Patients and healthy controls showed no significant CD8+ Simpson's diversity difference.

Template material for TCR beta VDJ and CDR3 profiling consisted of genomic DNA. TCRdb re-analysed the reads in MiXCR, keeping a single row per CDR3 protein. The repertoire has some 210,000 distinct CDR3 sequences, about 59% of them found once; the top ten carry 25% to 30%. The CDR3 spans 13 residues. The V end was cut by 5 bases, the J end by 5 bases, with 12 bases between. The V gene's germline CDR1 is SEHNR and CDR2 FQNEAQ (reference sequence). Sequenced: sorted CD4+, CD8+, or CD8+CD57+ T cells (not recorded which) from PBMCs. The clonotype comes from a human donor in good health. The rearrangement uses TRBV7-9 and TRBJ1-1; D may be TRBD1 (6 bases). The CDR3 DNA is TGTGCCAGCAGCCCCAACACAGGGACTGAAGCTTTCTTT. This translates into CASSPNTGTEAFF.